The 16 T cell receptor beta chains in this list originate from one sample, sequenced in a study of Graves' ophthalmopathy and Graves' hyperthyroidism (dated by TCRdb to the late 2010s). The sequencer listed for this sample is Illumina HiSeq 2000. For repertoire sequencing, the TCR beta CDR3 regions were amplified from RNA transcripts. HTBI primers and the Qiagen OneStep RT-PCR kit were used in a first-round RT-PCR, which was followed by a second-round multiplex PCR, size selection and purification. TCRdb handled the public reads itself, with Q25 trimming in fastp and clone calling in MiXCR, and kept productive beta chains. Here each entry gathers all rows of one CDR3 protein and keeps the most common genes and DNA. For this sample there are about 370,000 distinct CDR3 sequences; roughly 15% appear just once. 2.4% of the sample rests with the top ten. The sample was peripheral blood. The receptors come from an adult woman with stable Graves' hyperthyroidism.

This clonotype was detected many times. The J gene is TRBJ2-7, the V gene TRBV19; 7 bases align to TRBD1. With V trimmed by 3 bases and J by 2 bases, 4 bases remained unmatched. CDR3 size: 14 residues. Germline CDR1 is LNHDA and CDR2 is SQIVND (reference sequence). The DNA for the CDR3 is TGTGCCAGTAGTATCTCCGGGACAGCCTACGAGCAGTACTTC. It specifies CASSISGTAYEQYF. The full variable domain, completed using reference TRBV19 and TRBJ2-7, is DGGITQSPKYLFRKEGQNVTLSCEQNLNHDAMYWYRQDPGQGLRLIYYSQIVNDFQKGDIAEGYSVSREKKESFPLTVTSAQKNPTAFYLCASSISGTAYEQYFGPGTRLTVT.

This clonotype was detected many times. This rearrangement joins TRBV10-2 to TRBJ2-6; 11 bases fit TRBD2. The germline V gene has CDR1 WSHSY and CDR2 SAAADI. The trim removed 11 bases at V and 0 bases at J, leaving 12 bases unmatched. The CDR3 spans 18 residues. The CDR3 protein is CAAKQSGTSGSGANVLTF. Here the CDR3 DNA reads TGCGCCGCCAAGCAGTCCGGGACTAGCGGCTCTGGGGCCAACGTCCTGACTTTC.

This clonotype was seen repeatedly, ten times or more. The V and J genes are TRBV28 and TRBJ2-7; 12 bases are a match to TRBD1. The CDR3 is made up of 16 amino acids. Germline assignment: CDR1 MDHEN and CDR2 SYDVKM. V was clipped by 6 bases and J by 7 bases; unmatched bases: 13. CDR3 DNA sequence: TGTGCCAGCAGCTTGACACCGGGACAGGGGGCGCGGGAGCAGTACTTC. This encodes CASSLTPGQGAREQYF.

To note about this clonotype: Given a much more abundant clone one base away, this may be a read error. This chain links TRBV11-2 with TRBJ1-5, with 8 bases aligning to TRBD1. Germline V gene sequence: CDR1 SGHAT, CDR2 FQNNGV. This CDR3 comprises 17 residues. CDR3 bases: TGTGCCAGCAGTTCTGAGGTTTACAGGGGGTGCAATCAGCCCCATCATTTT. It is translated as CASSSEVYRGCNQPHHF. Full variable domain (missing parts from reference TRBV11-2 and TRBJ1-5): EAGVAQSPRYKIIEKRQSVAFWCNPISGHATLYWYQQILGQGPKLLIQFQNNGVVDDSQLPKDRFSAERLKGVDSTLKIQPAKLEDSAVYLCASSSEVYRGCNQPHHFGDGTRLSIL.

DNA of the CDR3: TGTGCCAGCAGCCATGCTACAGGGGGCACTGAAGCTTTCTTT. It translates to CASSHATGGTEAFF. The chain recombines TRBV3-1 with TRBJ1-1; 8 positions agree with TRBD1. The germline V gene has CDR1 LGHDT and CDR2 YNNKEL (reference sequence). This CDR3 contains 14 residues. The V segment lost 3 bases and the J segment 4 bases; nucleotides outside the gene matches: 4.

At least ten counts were recorded for this clonotype. The rearrangement links TRBV28 to TRBJ1-5; possibly TRBD1 for D (5 bases). Germline V gene sequence: CDR1 MDHEN, CDR2 SYDVKM. Between the trimmed V and J ends, which lost 7 bases and 6 bases, there was a span of 16 bases. The CDR3 contains 14 residues. The CDR3 spells CASKTGGVGQPQHF. The CDR3 coding sequence is TGTGCCAGCAAAACTGGAGGGGTAGGTCAGCCCCAGCATTTT.

Ten or more counts support this clonotype. The chain employs TRBV3-1 and TRBJ2-7, with D possibly TRBD2 on 5 matching bases. CDR1 is LGHDT and CDR2 is YNNKEL in the germline V gene (reference sequence). The V and J ends lost 2 bases and 3 bases respectively, with 8 bases between them. CDR3 size: 13 residues. The CDR3: CASSQRGYYEQYF. CDR3 nucleotide sequence: TGTGCCAGCAGCCAACGGGGTTACTACGAGCAGTACTTC.

This clonotype has ten or more counts. The chain employs TRBV6-5 and TRBJ2-7, with 10 bases identical to TRBD1. Per the germline V gene, CDR1 is MNHEY and CDR2 is SVGAGI. V gave up 0 bases and J gave up 3 bases; unmatched junction bases: 8. The CDR3 length is 17 residues. The CDR3 bases are TGTGCCAGCAGTTACTCACCGGGACAGGGGTTTAGCTACGAGCAGTACTTC. As protein: CASSYSPGQGFSYEQYF.

The chain employs TRBV10-3 and TRBJ1-3; no clear D gene. V lost 0 bases and J 2 bases, leaving 2 bases between the germline ends. CDR3 length: 13 residues. In germline, CDR1 is ENHRY, CDR2 SYGVKD. CDR3 residues: CAISESAGNTIYF. The CDR3 region has the DNA TGTGCCATCAGTGAGTCTGCTGGAAACACCATATATTTT.

The chain links TRBV18 to TRBJ2-7; 10 bases map to TRBD1. Per the germline V gene, CDR1 is KGHSH and CDR2 is LQKENI. Losses at the gene ends were 2 bases for V and 3 bases for J; bases not matched to a gene: 7. The CDR3 contains 16 residues. The CDR3 DNA follows: TGTGCCAGCTCACCAGCCTCCGGGACAGGGGACTACGAGCAGTACTTC. Encoded protein: CASSPASGTGDYEQYF. Drawing the rest from reference TRBV18 and TRBJ2-7, the complete variable domain is NAGVMQNPRHLVRRRGQEARLRCSPMKGHSHVYWYRQLPEEGLKFMVYLQKENIIDESGMPKERFSAEFPKEGPSILRIQQVVRGDSAAYFCASSPASGTGDYEQYFGPGTRLTVT.

This rearrangement joins TRBV12-3 or TRBV12-4 to TRBJ1-6; TRBD1 is a possible D gene (6 bases). This CDR3 has 15 amino acids. V was pared by 7 bases and J by 7 bases, with 17 bases between. CDR3 sequence: CASTRARTENSPLHF. The CDR3 DNA reads TGTGCCAGCACTCGGGCCAGGACAGAGAATTCACCCCTCCACTTT.

This clonotype has at least ten counts. The genes are TRBV9 and TRBJ1-1; D is uncertain. This CDR3 region has 14 residues. Trimming took off 0 bases at V and 1 base at J, with 7 bases between the two ends. Per the germline V gene, CDR1 is SGDLS and CDR2 is YYNGEE. The CDR3 protein is CASSVDYWNTEAFF. The CDR3 DNA follows: TGTGCCAGCAGCGTAGACTACTGGAACACTGAAGCTTTCTTT.

This clonotype was counted at least ten times. V is TRBV5-1 and J is TRBJ2-7; 8 bases match TRBD1. Germline lookup yields CDR1 SGHRS and CDR2 YFSETQ. The J segment lost 6 bases and the V segment lost 7 bases, leaving 12 bases of the junction unmatched. The CDR3 spans 14 residues. The CDR3 loop reads CASSTRTGLGEQYF. As DNA, the CDR3 is TGCGCCAGCTCAACTCGGACAGGGCTTGGCGAGCAGTACTTC.

This clonotype was detected once. Being one base from a much bigger clone, this may be a read error. The chain couples TRBV18 to TRBJ2-4; D is tentatively TRBD1 or TRBD2 (5 bases each). CDR3 size: 14 residues. Germline CDR1 reads KGHSH; CDR2 reads LQKENI. V was pared by 3 bases and J by 14 bases, with 20 bases between. In nucleotides, the CDR3 is TGTGCCAGCTCACCGCCTTGGGGACGTGGCGAGAAGTACTTC. It translates to CASSPPWGRGEKYF.

At least ten counts were recorded for this clonotype. This chain connects TRBV28 to TRBJ2-7; 12 nucleotides align to TRBD2. The CDR3 is made up of 17 amino acids. The trim removed 6 bases at V and 2 bases at J, leaving 11 bases unmatched. Germline CDR1 and CDR2: MDHEN and SYDVKM. The CDR3 reads CASSRLAGEDPTYEQYF. The CDR3 nucleotides are TGTGCCAGCAGCCGACTAGCGGGAGAGGACCCTACCTACGAGCAGTACTTC.

This clonotype was seen many times. The chain recombines TRBV7-2 with TRBJ1-1, with 8 nucleotides matching TRBD1. Germline CDR1 is SGHTA and CDR2 is FQGNSA. Trimming removed 5 bases from V and 4 bases from J; junction bases left unmatched: 9. The CDR3 totals 15 residues. This chain's CDR3 is CASSLLRGQSTEAFF. CDR3 sequence (DNA): TGTGCCAGCAGCCTCCTCAGGGGGCAGAGCACTGAAGCTTTCTTT.